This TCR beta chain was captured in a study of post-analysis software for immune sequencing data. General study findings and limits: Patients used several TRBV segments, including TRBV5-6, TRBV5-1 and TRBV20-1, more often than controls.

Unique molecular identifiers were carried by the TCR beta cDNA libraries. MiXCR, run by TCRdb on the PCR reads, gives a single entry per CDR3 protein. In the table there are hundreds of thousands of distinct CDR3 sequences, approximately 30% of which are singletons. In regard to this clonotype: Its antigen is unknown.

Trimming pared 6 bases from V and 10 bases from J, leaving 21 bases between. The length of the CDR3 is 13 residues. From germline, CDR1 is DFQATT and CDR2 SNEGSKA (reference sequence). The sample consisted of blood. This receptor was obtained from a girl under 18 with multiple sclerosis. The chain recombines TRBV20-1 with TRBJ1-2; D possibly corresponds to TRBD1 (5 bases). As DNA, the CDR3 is TGCAGTGCCGGGAAGGACACGGGAACTGACTACACCTTC. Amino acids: CSAGKDTGTDYTF.